This T cell receptor (beta chain) derives from a study of Graves' ophthalmopathy and Graves' hyperthyroidism. Turning to the study itself: Sampling took place at initial diagnosis, with peripheral blood obtained before any treatment.

For repertoire sequencing, the TCR beta CDR3 regions were amplified from RNA transcripts. HTBI primers primed a first-round RT-PCR, and a second-round multiplex PCR followed. Via MiXCR, TCRdb re-called the multiplex PCR reads, giving one row per CDR3 protein. The sample includes hundreds of thousands of distinct CDR3 sequences, roughly two fifths seen only once; the top ten take roughly 46%. This clonotype was seen many times. Its matching antigen is unknown. Germline V gives CDR1 SQVTM, CDR2 ANQGSEA. The germline V and J ends were trimmed by 4 bases and 1 base, with 8 bases remaining between them. The CDR3 loop spans 12 amino acids. Study-wide results and limits: Sensitivity of approximately 70% and specificity of 72% to 80% were achieved by the model that predicted ophthalmopathy progression. Stable hyperthyroidism and ophthalmopathy were told apart by a 13-signature model, which achieved around 88% sensitivity and over 65% specificity.

Moderate-to-severe activity, CAS at least 3, NOSPECS at least 4 and duration under 3 months characterized donors with ophthalmopathy. The TCR originated in an adult man with Graves' ophthalmopathy. The specimen sequenced was peripheral blood. The chain employs TRBV29-1 and TRBJ2-7; the D is unclear. The CDR3 region is CSVVDNSYEQYF. For the CDR3, the DNA is TGCAGCGTTGTCGACAATTCCTACGAGCAGTACTTC.